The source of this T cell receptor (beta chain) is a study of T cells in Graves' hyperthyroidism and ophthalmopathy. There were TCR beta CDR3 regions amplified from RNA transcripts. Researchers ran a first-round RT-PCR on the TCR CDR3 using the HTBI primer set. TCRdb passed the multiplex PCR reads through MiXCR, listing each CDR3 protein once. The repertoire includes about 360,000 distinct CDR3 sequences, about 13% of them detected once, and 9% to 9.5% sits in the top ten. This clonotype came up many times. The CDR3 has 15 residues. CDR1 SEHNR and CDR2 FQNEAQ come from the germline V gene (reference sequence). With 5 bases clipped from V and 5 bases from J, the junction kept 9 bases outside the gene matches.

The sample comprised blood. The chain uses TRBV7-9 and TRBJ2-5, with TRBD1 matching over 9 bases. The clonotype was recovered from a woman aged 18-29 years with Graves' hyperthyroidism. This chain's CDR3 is CASSEGQGVRETQYF. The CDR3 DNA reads TGTGCCAGCAGCGAGGGACAGGGAGTGAGGGAGACCCAGTACTTC.